The clone carrying this TCR beta chain was counted at least ten times. The sample is drawn from a study of T-cell memory formation after mild COVID-19. TCRdb reprocessed the 5' RACE reads via MiXCR and lists one record per CDR3 protein. The sample consists of about 470,000 distinct CDR3 sequences, about 18% of them appearing once. The V gene lost 2 bases and the J gene lost 2 bases, with 7 bases spanning the gap. The CDR3 covers 13 residues. Per the germline V gene, CDR1 is SEHNR and CDR2 is FQNEAQ (reference sequence). The TCR sequence derives from an adult woman who had mild COVID-19 (a few samples of this study predate the infection). Cell type and time point are not known. This sequence joins TRBV7-9 and TRBJ2-7; D is ambiguous. Sequenced sample: PBMCs or a T cell subset sorted from them (not recorded which). The CDR3 reads CASSLFGAYEQYF. CDR3 nucleotides: TGTGCCAGCAGCTTATTTGGAGCCTACGAGCAGTACTTC.